The present T cell receptor (beta chain) was sequenced within a study of blood T cells in healthy people across ages. Combining a sample-barcoded 5' primer with a J-beta primer mix, a second PCR ran for 7 to 11 cycles. Each CDR3 protein gets one entry after TCRdb re-called the 5' RACE reads with MiXCR. Of roughly 1.9 million distinct CDR3 sequences in the sample, about two fifths were seen once. The CDR3 sequence is 15 residues long. V lost 0 bases and J lost 0, with 10 bases in between. From germline, CDR1 is SGDLS and CDR2 YYNGEE. Sequenced input: blood. The TCR comes from a human donor in good health. The V call is TRBV9, the J call TRBJ2-7; weak D call: TRBD1 (7 bases). CDR3 in amino acids: CASSVGGDSSYEQYF. Here the CDR3 DNA reads TGTGCCAGCAGCGTAGGGGGGGACAGCTCCTACGAGCAGTACTTC.